Below, 8 T cell receptor beta chains from the same sample are listed, as sequenced in a study of cytomegalovirus exposure and HLA in healthy donors. The PCR employed 60 Vbeta primers together with 13 Jbeta primers. Using immunoSEQ multiplex PCR, the repertoire was profiled, and TCRdb retains in-frame clones only, with some absent. The specimen's table records roughly 120,000 clones. Sequencing was carried out using PBMCs. The receptors originated from a man aged 25 to 40 in good health and CMV-seronegative.

V gene TRBV4-3 combines with J gene TRBJ2-7; tentatively, D is TRBD1 (6 bases). Per the germline V gene, CDR1 is LGHNA and CDR2 is YSLEER. The CDR3 spans 16 residues. V was clipped by 0 bases and J by 5 bases, with 17 bases between them. As DNA, the CDR3 is TGCGCCAGCAGCCAAGACCCCCCCCCAGGGGTGCACGAGCAGTACTTC. Translating gives CASSQDPPPGVHEQYF.

The chain combines TRBV7-8 with TRBJ2-5, with 9 bases that match TRBD1. In germline, CDR1 is SGHVS, CDR2 FQNEAQ. V lost 4 bases to trimming and J lost 5 bases; unmatched junction nucleotides: 8. This CDR3 comprises 15 residues. The CDR3 coding sequence is TGTGCCAGCAGCTCGAACAGGGGGCGCGGTGAGACCCAGTACTTC. Translation gives CASSSNRGRGETQYF.

The V call is TRBV9, the J call TRBJ1-1; D is possibly TRBD1 (5 bases). Trimming removed 1 base from V and 2 bases from J, with 6 bases in between. The V gene's germline CDR1 is SGDLS and CDR2 YYNGEE. This CDR3 is built from 13 residues. The CDR3 nucleotides are TGTGCCAGCAGCGTAAGGGGCAACACTGAAGCTTTCTTT. Protein: CASSVRGNTEAFF. The full variable domain, with the rest looked up from reference TRBV9 and TRBJ1-1, is DSGVTQTPKHLITATGQRVTLRCSPRSGDLSVYWYQQSLDQGLQFLIQYYNGEERAKGNILERFSAQQFPDLHSELNLSSLELGDSALYFCASSVRGNTEAFFGQGTRLTVV.

The chain links TRBV12-5 to TRBJ2-1; D is perhaps TRBD1 (6 bases). Trimming took off 3 bases at V and 9 bases at J, with 9 bases between the two ends. The CDR3 covers 12 residues. Germline-derived CDR1 and CDR2 are LGHNT and FRNRAP. CDR3 residues: CASGFSGVEQFF. The CDR3 DNA reads TGTGCTAGTGGTTTCTCAGGGGTTGAGCAGTTCTTC.

The chain is built from TRBV18 and TRBJ1-4, with 10 bases that match TRBD1. CDR1 and CDR2 (germline): KGHSH, LQKENI. After removal of 5 bases from V and 3 bases from J, the junction contained 6 bases not matched to a gene. The CDR3 has 16 residues. The CDR3 DNA sequence: TGTGCCAGCTCAACCGGGACAGGGGTGGCTAATGAAAAACTGTTTTTT. This gives the protein CASSTGTGVANEKLFF.

CDR3 region: CAWGNRQGRYEQYF. As DNA, the CDR3 is TGTGCCTGGGGTAATCGACAGGGGCGCTACGAGCAGTACTTC. The chain uses TRBV30 and TRBJ2-7, with 8 bases lining up with TRBD1. Germline CDR1 reads GTSNPN; CDR2 reads SVGIG (reference sequence). V dropped 5 bases and J dropped 3; count of bases not matched to a gene: 9. The CDR3 sequence is 14 residues long. The variable domain in full, with the rest retrieved from reference TRBV30 and TRBJ2-7, is SQTIHQWPATLVQPVGSPLSLECTVEGTSNPNLYWYRQAAGRGLQLLFYSVGIGQISSEVPQNLSASRPQDRQFILSSKKLLLSDSGFYLCAWGNRQGRYEQYFGPGTRLTVT.

This chain joins TRBV6-1 and TRBJ1-5; the match to TRBD1 covers 9 bases. Trimming took 8 bases from V and 0 from J; bases not matched to a gene: 5. The CDR3 consists of 15 residues. Germline V gene lookup returns CDR1 MNHNS and CDR2 SASEGT. The chain's CDR3 is CASCHRGPSNQPQHF. The CDR3 bases are TGTGCCAGCTGCCACAGGGGGCCTAGCAATCAGCCCCAGCATTTT.

The chain combines TRBV5-1 with TRBJ1-2, with D hard to call. Per germline, CDR1 SGHRS and CDR2 YFSETQ. This CDR3 has 13 residues. V lost 3 bases, J lost 5 bases, and 11 bases lay in between. The CDR3 nucleotides are TGCGCCAGCAGCTCGGGGTCTCGATATGGCTACACCTTC. Protein: CASSSGSRYGYTF.